A selection of T cell receptor beta chains follows, all from one sample in a study of blood T cell repertoires in COVID-19. Produced via immunoSEQ multiplex PCR; TCRdb's table is partial and in-frame only. This table holds some 150,000 clones, roughly 90% found once. The sample was peripheral blood. The receptor source for this set is a human donor in a cohort sampled during active COVID-19. The CDR3 runs from the conserved cysteine through the conserved F or W. Fields, in order: clone size, V gene, J gene, D gene, CDR3 protein, CDR3 DNA. D genes are given only for firm matches. Not every row has a clone size; where given, it reads once, few, many or a size class.

NA	TRBV28	TRBJ1-2	NA	CASILSGGGYGYTF	TGTGCCAGCATCCTCAGCGGGGGAGGCTATGGCTACACCTTC
NA	TRBV10-2	TRBJ2-2	TRBD2	CASGNSGGPTPGELFF	TGCGCCAGCGGAAATAGCGGGGGACCCACCCCCGGGGAGCTGTTTTTT
NA	TRBV18	TRBJ2-2	TRBD1	CASSPRAGTGNTGELFF	TGTGCCAGCTCACCTCGAGCCGGGACAGGGAACACCGGGGAGCTGTTTTTT
NA	TRBV15	TRBJ2-3	TRBD2	CATSTEYGTTVRTDTQYF	TGTGCCACCAGCACAGAATATGGGACTACGGTTCGCACAGATACGCAGTATTTT
NA	TRBV14	TRBJ2-7	TRBD1	CASRETGLSYEQYF	TGTGCCAGCAGGGAGACAGGGCTCTCCTACGAGCAGTACTTC
NA	TRBV19	TRBJ2-1	TRBD2	CASSISRGGGNEQFF	TGTGCCAGTAGTATTAGCCGGGGCGGGGGCAATGAGCAGTTCTTC
NA	TRBV5-1	TRBJ2-4	NA	CASSLVSPGTPGEAKNIQYF	TGCGCCAGCAGCTTGGTCTCCCCCGGGACACCCGGCGAGGCTAAAAACATTCAGTACTTC
NA	TRBV12-3/TRBV12-4	TRBJ2-1	NA	CASRASSYNEQFF	TGTGCCAGCAGGGCAAGCTCCTACAATGAGCAGTTCTTC
NA	TRBV5-5	TRBJ1-5	NA	CASSFLGQIDQPQHF	TGTGCCAGCAGCTTCCTTGGACAGATTGATCAGCCCCAGCATTTT
NA	TRBV7-2	TRBJ1-1	TRBD1	CASSSTGETEAFF	TGTGCCAGCAGCTCTACAGGGGAAACTGAAGCTTTCTTT
NA	TRBV7-9	TRBJ1-1	TRBD1	CASSSPRAGGNTEAFF	TGTGCCAGCAGCTCCCCAAGGGCAGGGGGTAACACTGAAGCTTTCTTT
NA	TRBV7-2	TRBJ2-2	NA	CASSLKTRGPTGELFF	TGTGCCAGCAGCCTTAAGACTAGAGGGCCAACCGGGGAGCTGTTTTTT
NA	TRBV19	TRBJ2-1	TRBD1	CASSMTGYRIKEQFF	TGTGCCAGTAGTATGACAGGGTACCGAATAAAGGAGCAGTTCTTC
NA	TRBV7-2	TRBJ2-7	NA	CASSLRTEGAYEQYF	TGTGCCAGCAGCCTTCGGACTGAGGGGGCCTACGAGCAGTACTTC
NA	TRBV11-2	TRBJ2-1	TRBD2	CASSSPGLAGGLSEQFF	TGTGCCAGCAGCTCCCCCGGACTAGCGGGAGGGCTTAGTGAGCAGTTCTTC
few	TRBV15	TRBJ2-3	TRBD1	CATSREAGGGTDTQYF	TGTGCCACCAGCAGAGAAGCAGGGGGCGGGACAGATACGCAGTATTTT
NA	TRBV7-9	TRBJ1-5	NA	CASSGGEIANQPQHF	TGTGCCAGCAGCGGGGGGGAGATAGCAAATCAGCCCCAGCATTTT
NA	TRBV3-1/TRBV3-2	TRBJ2-1	NA	CASSQDLAPTNEQFF	TGTGCCAGCAGCCAAGATTTAGCCCCTACTAATGAGCAGTTCTTC
NA	TRBV30	TRBJ2-3	NA	CAWSRGPSTDTQYF	TGTGCCTGGAGCCGGGGTCCCTCCACAGATACGCAGTATTTT
NA	TRBV3-1/TRBV3-2	TRBJ2-1	TRBD2	CASSVRTSFYNEQFF	TGTGCCAGCAGCGTTAGGACTAGTTTTTACAATGAGCAGTTCTTC
NA	TRBV24-1	TRBJ2-7	NA	CATNLGGPSSYEQYF	TGTGCCACAAACTTAGGGGGACCGAGCTCCTACGAGCAGTACTTC
NA	TRBV7-2	TRBJ2-3	TRBD1	CASSTGAGDTQYF	TGTGCCAGCAGCACAGGGGCCGGGGATACGCAGTATTTT
NA	TRBV7-2	TRBJ2-7	TRBD1	CASSPGGQGVDEQYF	TGTGCCAGCAGCCCGGGAGGACAGGGGGTCGACGAGCAGTACTTC
NA	TRBV6-2/TRBV6-3	TRBJ2-3	NA	CASSYSGDSALDTQYF	TGTGCCAGCAGTTACTCCGGGGACTCCGCTTTGGATACGCAGTATTTT
NA	TRBV6-2/TRBV6-3	TRBJ1-1	NA	CASSYPLGDEAFF	TGTGCCAGCAGTTACCCTCTAGGGGATGAAGCTTTCTTT
NA	TRBV6-6	TRBJ2-7	TRBD1	CASSTPTGAEQYF	TGTGCCAGCAGTACACCGACAGGGGCAGAGCAGTACTTC
few	TRBV4-1	TRBJ2-7	TRBD2	CASSQGLAGYEQYF	TGCGCCAGCAGCCAAGGACTAGCGGGATACGAGCAGTACTTC
NA	TRBV4-1	TRBJ2-3	NA	CASSQVEGPDTQYF	TGCGCCAGCAGCCAAGTGGAGGGGCCAGATACGCAGTATTTT
NA	TRBV5-6	TRBJ2-7	TRBD1	CASSPPVGRQGSYEQYF	TGTGCCAGCAGCCCGCCGGTGGGGCGACAGGGGAGCTACGAGCAGTACTTC
NA	TRBV2	TRBJ1-2	NA	CASNPGLENYGYTF	TGTGCCAGCAATCCCGGTTTAGAGAACTATGGCTACACCTTC
NA	TRBV3-1/TRBV3-2	TRBJ1-2	NA	CASSQESYGYTF	TGTGCCAGCAGCCAAGAATCGTATGGCTACACCTTC
NA	TRBV30	TRBJ2-5	TRBD2	CAHSLAGVGETQYF	TGTGCCCACTCCCTAGCGGGAGTGGGAGAGACCCAGTACTTC
NA	TRBV19	TRBJ1-1	NA	CASSIGRAFWDTEAFF	TGTGCCAGTAGTATAGGGCGGGCCTTTTGGGACACTGAAGCTTTCTTT
NA	TRBV29-1	TRBJ2-7	NA	CSSTGFSGEQYF	TGCAGCTCCACAGGGTTCTCGGGCGAGCAGTACTTC
NA	TRBV25-1	TRBJ1-4	TRBD1	CASRGALGTDSNEKLFF	TGTGCCAGCAGGGGGGCACTCGGGACAGACTCTAATGAAAAACTGTTTTTT
NA	TRBV10-3	TRBJ2-7	TRBD2	CAIRERGAGEQYF	TGTGCCATCAGGGAGCGGGGGGCGGGGGAGCAGTACTTC
once	TRBV19	TRBJ1-5	TRBD1	CASSIWDRVKYQPQHF	TGTGCCAGTAGTATCTGGGACAGGGTGAAATATCAGCCCCAGCATTTT
NA	TRBV24-1	TRBJ2-1	TRBD1	CATSDSLPGGPYNEQFF	TGTGCCACCAGTGATTCCCTCCCAGGGGGCCCCTACAATGAGCAGTTCTTC
few	TRBV9	TRBJ2-1	NA	CASSVGAVSGAEQFF	TGTGCCAGCAGCGTAGGGGCTGTTTCGGGAGCTGAGCAGTTCTTC
NA	TRBV6-6	TRBJ1-1	NA	CASSYSGGGSTEAFF	TGTGCCAGCAGTTACTCGGGGGGAGGAAGCACTGAAGCTTTCTTT
NA	TRBV30	TRBJ2-1	NA	CALRADSSYNEQFF	TGTGCCTTGAGAGCGGACAGCTCCTACAATGAGCAGTTCTTC
once	TRBV24-1	TRBJ1-2	TRBD1	CATSDSTVADRAQGYTF	TGTGCCACCAGTGATTCAACAGTAGCCGACAGGGCTCAGGGCTACACCTTC
NA	TRBV12-3/TRBV12-4	TRBJ2-1	NA	CASSLAEYNEQFF	TGTGCCAGCAGTTTAGCAGAGTACAATGAGCAGTTCTTC
NA	TRBV7-9	TRBJ2-3	TRBD2	CASSLGLAIDTQYF	TGTGCCAGCAGCTTGGGACTAGCGATAGATACGCAGTATTTT
NA	TRBV5-4	TRBJ2-3	TRBD2	CASSPGLADTDTQYF	TGTGCCAGCAGCCCGGGACTAGCGGACACAGATACGCAGTATTTT
NA	TRBV25-1	TRBJ1-1	NA	CASSEWRGANTEAFF	TGTGCCAGCAGTGAATGGCGCGGGGCGAACACTGAAGCTTTCTTT
NA	TRBV7-2	TRBJ2-7	TRBD2	CASRLAGAGEQYF	TGTGCCAGCAGATTAGCGGGAGCAGGCGAGCAGTACTTC
NA	TRBV28	TRBJ2-5	NA	CASSLLEETQYF	TGTGCCAGCAGTTTATTAGAGGAGACCCAGTACTTC
few	TRBV7-3	TRBJ2-2	NA	CASTPTLSGAGELFF	TGTGCCAGCACCCCTACGCTCTCGGGGGCCGGGGAGCTGTTTTTT
NA	TRBV5-8	TRBJ2-7	TRBD1	CASSRFPGQGYEQYF	TGTGCCAGCAGTAGATTTCCGGGACAGGGCTACGAGCAGTACTTC
NA	TRBV5-8	TRBJ2-2	TRBD1	CASSLGQGYTGELFF	TGTGCCAGCAGCTTGGGACAGGGGTACACCGGGGAGCTGTTTTTT
NA	TRBV30	TRBJ1-2	TRBD1	CAWRETGGYGYTF	TGTGCCTGGAGGGAGACAGGGGGCTATGGCTACACCTTC
NA	TRBV6-5	TRBJ2-1	TRBD2	CASSPVAGDYNEQFF	TGTGCCAGCAGTCCGGTAGCGGGAGATTACAATGAGCAGTTCTTC
NA	TRBV30	TRBJ1-6	TRBD1	CACRTGSSYNSPLHF	TGTGCCTGCCGGACAGGGAGCTCCTATAATTCACCCCTCCACTTT
NA	TRBV19	TRBJ1-5	NA	CASSDSPRSGQQPQHF	TGTGCCAGTAGTGACAGCCCCCGGAGCGGGCAACAGCCCCAGCATTTT